This T cell receptor (beta chain) was obtained from a study of regulatory T cells in long-lasting Graves disease. Study-level information: Newly diagnosed Graves' patients had under 3 months of antithyroid drugs. Whole-study results and caveats: Lower TCR diversity characterized persistent Graves' patients relative to newly diagnosed patients. With some 2,800 shared public clonotypes, persistent patients exceeded new patients, who shared around 970.

Regarding time point: newly diagnosed GD, antithyroid drugs for less than 3 months. Extracted RNA from PBMCs served as the source of the TCR library. In this cohort, patients came from an endocrinology department located in Xi'an, China. Arm-PCR with iRepertoire HTBI primers amplified the CDR3 regions for these TCR beta libraries. TCRdb reprocessed the multiplex PCR reads with MiXCR, giving one entry per CDR3 protein. Among 300,000 to 400,000 distinct CDR3 sequences listed, 18% were seen once. The V and J ends lost 6 bases and 8 bases, in that order; junction bases with no gene match: 8. This CDR3 region has 15 residues. Comment on this clonotype: Its antigen is still unknown.

Sequenced material: peripheral blood mononuclear cells (PBMCs), taken at new diagnosis, from a patient treated with antithyroid drugs. The chain recombines TRBV12-3 or TRBV12-4 with TRBJ2-1, with 12 bases that match TRBD2. The receptor comes from a female donor with Graves disease. The CDR3 nucleotides read TGTGCCAGCAGCCAGACTAGCGGGAGACCCTATGAGCAGTTCTTC. It codes for CASSQTSGRPYEQFF.